This T cell receptor beta chain was profiled in a study of chemoradiotherapy in HPV16-positive cancers (dated by TCRdb to between 2021 and 2024). Regarding the complete study: Using functional T-cell assays on cells from a couple of HPV16-positive patients, the researchers defined candidate HPV-specific T-cell clones and common TCR motifs. Whether T-cell immunity against the HPV oncoproteins E6 and E7 changes during chemoradiotherapy and whether survival is affected by this immunity were examined in the study. The candidate HPV-specific TCRs and motifs were then tracked in TCR repertoires from over 80 patients with HPV-related cancers. Summary of the overall study and its limitations: In HPV16-positive patients, expansion of HPV-responsive T cells during chemoradiotherapy was found to be associated with improved recurrence-free survival. The survival association was reported for HPV16-positive patients, and the functional definition of HPV-specific T cells was derived from only two HPV16-positive patients. Expansion of candidate HPV-specific clones and E7-related TCR motifs was observed in the tumor microenvironment during treatment, whereas no such expansion was observed for non-HPV-specific T cells.

The germline V end is reduced by 5 bases and the J end by 8 bases; junction bases left unmatched: 7. Counted from cysteine to phenylalanine, this CDR3 has 14 amino acids. The only DNA kept is the CDR3, 42 bases in frame from the first base. As encoded in the germline V gene (reference sequence), CDR1 is SGHKS while CDR2 is YYEKEE. The library was built by means of the immunoSEQ multiplex PCR assay. TCRdb holds this immuneACCESS table with in-frame rearrangements only. Some clones are missing; in checked studies, unresolved V genes explain under half, and the rest has no known cause. The sample profile shows about 68,000 clones; about nine tenths of them were found once. Together, the top ten hold more than 3.5% of the sample. To note about this clone: Its antigen remains undetermined. The sample holds no much larger clone one base away, and base qualities are not on file.

Repertoires were sampled repeatedly over the course of chemoradiotherapy so that clonal expansion in the tumor microenvironment could be followed. The chain is made from TRBV5-5 and TRBJ1-1; 12 junctional bases match TRBD1. The sequencing used blood, collected from a patient who underwent chemoradiotherapy. The receptor's source is a human donor with HPV-associated anogenital cancer. The DNA reads TGTGCCAGCAGTGAGACCGGGACAGGGGGCGAAGCTTTCTTT. Translation gives CASSETGTGGEAFF.